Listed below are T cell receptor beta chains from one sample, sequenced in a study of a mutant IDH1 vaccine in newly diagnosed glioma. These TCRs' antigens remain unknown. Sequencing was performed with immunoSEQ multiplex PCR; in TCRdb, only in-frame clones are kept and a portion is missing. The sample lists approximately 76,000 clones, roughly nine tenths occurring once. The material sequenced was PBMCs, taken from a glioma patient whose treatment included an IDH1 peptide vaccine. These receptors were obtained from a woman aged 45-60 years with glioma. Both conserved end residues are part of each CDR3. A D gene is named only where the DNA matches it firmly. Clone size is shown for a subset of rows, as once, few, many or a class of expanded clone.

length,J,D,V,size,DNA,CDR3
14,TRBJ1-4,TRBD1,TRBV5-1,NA,TGCGCCAGCAGCTTGGGACAGGGGAATGAAAAACTGTTTTTT,CASSLGQGNEKLFF
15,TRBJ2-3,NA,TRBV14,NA,TGTGCCAGCAGCCGACTGATACGGGGCACAGATACGCAGTATTTT,CASSRLIRGTDTQYF
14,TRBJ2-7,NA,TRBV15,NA,TGTGCCACCAGCAGTGGCAGGGACCCCCACGAGCAGTACTTC,CATSSGRDPHEQYF
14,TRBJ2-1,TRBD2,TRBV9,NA,TGTGCCAGCAGCGCTAGCGGAACCTACAATGAGCAGTTCTTC,CASSASGTYNEQFF
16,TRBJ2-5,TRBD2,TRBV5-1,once,TGCGCCAGCAGCTTGGCTCCTACTAGCGGCCAAGAGACCCAGTACTTC,CASSLAPTSGQETQYF
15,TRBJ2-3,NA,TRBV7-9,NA,TGTGCCAGCAGCTTACGGGTAGGCGGCACAGATACGCAGTATTTT,CASSLRVGGTDTQYF
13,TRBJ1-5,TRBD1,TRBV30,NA,TGTGCCTGGGGGACAGGGGGACGACAGCCCCAGCATTTT,CAWGTGGRQPQHF
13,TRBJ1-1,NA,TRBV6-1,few,TGTGCCACCTCTCAGGGGCGGAACACTGAAGCTTTCTTT,CATSQGRNTEAFF
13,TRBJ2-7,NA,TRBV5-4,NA,TGTGCCAGCAGCTTGGATGGACCCTACGAGCAGTACTTC,CASSLDGPYEQYF
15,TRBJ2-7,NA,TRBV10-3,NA,TGTGCCATCAGTGTCTCGGACGAAGGAGGGTACGAGCAGTACTTC,CAISVSDEGGYEQYF
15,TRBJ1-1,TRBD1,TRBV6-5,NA,TGTGCCAGCAGCGACCTCCGACAGGGATACACTGAAGCTTTCTTT,CASSDLRQGYTEAFF
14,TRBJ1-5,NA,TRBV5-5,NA,TGTGCCAGCAGCCAGGGGCGTAGCAATCAGCCCCAGCATTTT,CASSQGRSNQPQHF
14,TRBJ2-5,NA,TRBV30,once,TGTGCCTGGAGTGAGGGCAGGGCCCAAGAGACCCAGTACTTC,CAWSEGRAQETQYF
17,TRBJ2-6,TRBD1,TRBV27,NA,TGTGCCAGCACACCGGGACAGGGAGGGTCTGGGGCCAACGTCCTGACTTTC,CASTPGQGGSGANVLTF
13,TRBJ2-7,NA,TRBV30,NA,TGTGCCTGGAGTGTAGCCAGTCCCTACGAGCAGTACTTC,CAWSVASPYEQYF
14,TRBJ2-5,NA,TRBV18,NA,TGTGCCAGCTCACCGCGCAAGAATCAAGAGACCCAGTACTTC,CASSPRKNQETQYF
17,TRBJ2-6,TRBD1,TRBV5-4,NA,TGTGCCAGCAGCCCGGACAGGGGGCTCTCTGGGGCCAACGTCCTGACTTTC,CASSPDRGLSGANVLTF
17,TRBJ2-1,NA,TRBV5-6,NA,TGTGCCAGCAGCAGAAAACAGGCCTCCAGGAGTGACAATGAGCAGTTCTTC,CASSRKQASRSDNEQFF
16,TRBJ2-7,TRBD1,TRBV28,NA,TGTGCCAGCAGTTTAGGGTATCAGGGGGCAAGGTACGAGCAGTACTTC,CASSLGYQGARYEQYF
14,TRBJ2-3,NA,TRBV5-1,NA,TGCGCCAGCAGCTTGTCCGGGGGCACAGATACGCAGTATTTT,CASSLSGGTDTQYF
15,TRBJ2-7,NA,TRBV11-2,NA,TGTGCCAGCAGCAAACTGGGACTGCCACTCTACGAGCAGTACTTC,CASSKLGLPLYEQYF
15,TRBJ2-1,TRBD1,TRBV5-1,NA,TGCGCCAGCAGCTTGGCCCCGGGACAGGATAGTGAGCAGTTCTTC,CASSLAPGQDSEQFF
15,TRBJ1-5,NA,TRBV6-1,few,TGTGCCAGCGGACGATCTGACAGTTACAATCAGCCCCAGCATTTT,CASGRSDSYNQPQHF
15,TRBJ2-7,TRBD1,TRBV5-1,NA,TGCGCCAGCAGCTTGAGACAGGGTATCTCCTACGAGCAGTACTTC,CASSLRQGISYEQYF
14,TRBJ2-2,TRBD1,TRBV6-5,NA,TGTGCCAGCTGGCGACAGGGGGGAGACGGGGAGCTGTTTTTT,CASWRQGGDGELFF
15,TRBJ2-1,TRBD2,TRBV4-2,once,TGTGCCAGCAGCCCTGGGAGACTAGCGGGCAATGAGCAGTTCTTC,CASSPGRLAGNEQFF
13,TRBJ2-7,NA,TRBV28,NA,TGTGCCAGTCTTCTATCCGGCACCTACGAGCAGTACTTC,CASLLSGTYEQYF
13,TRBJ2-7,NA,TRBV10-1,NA,TGCGCCAGCACCATGAGAAGGGGCGGCGAGCAGTACTTC,CASTMRRGGEQYF
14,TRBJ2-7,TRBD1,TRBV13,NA,TGTGCCAGCAGCTTGGGACAGGGGACCTACGAGCAGTACTTC,CASSLGQGTYEQYF
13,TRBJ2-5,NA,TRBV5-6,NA,TGTGCCAGCAGCTTACCAGAGGGAGAGACCCAGTACTTC,CASSLPEGETQYF
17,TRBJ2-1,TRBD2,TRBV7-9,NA,TGTGCCAGCAGCTTAACTGGTTCGAGGACTAGCTACAATGAGCAGTTCTTC,CASSLTGSRTSYNEQFF
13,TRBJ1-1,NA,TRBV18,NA,TGTGCCAGCTCACGGGGTATGAACACTGAAGCTTTCTTT,CASSRGMNTEAFF
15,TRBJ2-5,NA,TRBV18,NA,TGTGCCAGCTCACCACCGATGGGGGTTCCAGAGACCCAGTACTTC,CASSPPMGVPETQYF
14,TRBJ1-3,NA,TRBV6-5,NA,TGTGCCAGCAGTGCGACATACTCTGGAAACACCATATATTTT,CASSATYSGNTIYF
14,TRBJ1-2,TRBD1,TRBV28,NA,TGTGCCTTAGCTCCGGGACAGGGGGCGCAAGGCTACACCTTC,CALAPGQGAQGYTF
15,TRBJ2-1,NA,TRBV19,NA,TGTGCCAGTAGTATATCCACCAGTTTTGACAATGAGCAGTTCTTC,CASSISTSFDNEQFF
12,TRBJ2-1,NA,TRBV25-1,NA,TGTGCCAGCAGTGGTTTAAAGGATGAGCAGTTCTTC,CASSGLKDEQFF
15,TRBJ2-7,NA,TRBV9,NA,TGTGCCAGCAGCCCCAGGGGTTCGGGGGCGGACGAGCAGTACTTC,CASSPRGSGADEQYF
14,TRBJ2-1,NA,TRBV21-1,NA,TGTGCCAGCAGCAAAAACCCTAGGTACAATGAGCAGTTCTTC,CASSKNPRYNEQFF
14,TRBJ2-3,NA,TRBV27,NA,TGTGCCAGCAGCGGGGGCTTCGGGACAGATACGCAGTATTTT,CASSGGFGTDTQYF
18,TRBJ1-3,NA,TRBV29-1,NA,TGCAGCGTTGAAGGAGCGCTCGGCAGGCAGTCCTCTGGAAACACCATATATTTT,CSVEGALGRQSSGNTIYF
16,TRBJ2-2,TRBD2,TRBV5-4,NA,TGTGCCAGCAGCTTCCCGACTAGCGGAGACACCGGGGAGCTGTTTTTT,CASSFPTSGDTGELFF
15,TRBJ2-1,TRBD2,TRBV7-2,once,TGTGCCAGCAGCTCCTCGGGGGGAGCCTACAATGAGCAGTTCTTC,CASSSSGGAYNEQFF
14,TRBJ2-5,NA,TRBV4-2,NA,TGTGCCAGCAGCCAAGTGGCTAGTTATGAGACCCAGTACTTC,CASSQVASYETQYF
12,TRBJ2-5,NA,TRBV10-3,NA,TGTGCCATCAGTGGCTACAAAGAGACCCAGTACTTC,CAISGYKETQYF
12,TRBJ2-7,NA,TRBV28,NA,TGTGCCAGTGAGACAGCTACCTACGAGCAGTACTTC,CASETATYEQYF
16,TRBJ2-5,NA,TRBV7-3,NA,TGTGCCAGCAGCCCCCATGGGCCTAGCGCCCAAGAGACCCAGTACTTC,CASSPHGPSAQETQYF
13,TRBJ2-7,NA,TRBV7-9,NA,TGTGCCAGCAGCTTAGGGATCTCCTACGAGCAGTACTTC,CASSLGISYEQYF
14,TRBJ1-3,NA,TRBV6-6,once,TGTGCCAGCAGGACCCGGAGCTCTGGAAACACCATATATTTT,CASRTRSSGNTIYF
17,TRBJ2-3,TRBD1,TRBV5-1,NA,TGCGCCAGCAGCAGAACAACCGGGACAGGGGGTGTGGATACGCAGTATTTT,CASSRTTGTGGVDTQYF
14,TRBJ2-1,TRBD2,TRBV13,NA,TGTGCCAGCAGCTTACTAGCGGGAGAGGAGGAGCAGTTCTTC,CASSLLAGEEEQFF
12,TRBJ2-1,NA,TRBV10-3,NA,TGTGCCATCAGTGAGGAGGGGCCGGGGCAGTTCTTC,CAISEEGPGQFF
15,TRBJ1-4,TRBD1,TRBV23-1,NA,TGCGCCAGCAGTCAAAAGGGACAGAGGAAGGGAAAACTGTTTTTT,CASSQKGQRKGKLFF
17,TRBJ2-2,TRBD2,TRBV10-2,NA,TGCGCCAGCAGTGAGGGGGTAGCGGGAGGTTGGCCCGGGGAGCTGTTTTTT,CASSEGVAGGWPGELFF
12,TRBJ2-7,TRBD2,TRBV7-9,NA,TGTGCCAGCAGCTTGGGGGAGGGCGAGCAGTACTTC,CASSLGEGEQYF
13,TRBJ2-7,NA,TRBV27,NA,TGTGCCAGCAGTTTGGCGGACTCCTACGAGCAGTACTTC,CASSLADSYEQYF
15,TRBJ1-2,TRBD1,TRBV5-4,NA,TGTGCCAGCAGTCAGACAGGGGGCCGGTCTTATGGCTACACCTTC,CASSQTGGRSYGYTF
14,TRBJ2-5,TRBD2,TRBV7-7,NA,TGTGCTAGCAGTCCTCCAGCGGGAGAAGAGACCCAGTACTTC,CASSPPAGEETQYF
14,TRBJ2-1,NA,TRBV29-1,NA,TGCAGCGTTGGGAGGGGGCGAGTATTCGATGAGCAGTTCTTC,CSVGRGRVFDEQFF
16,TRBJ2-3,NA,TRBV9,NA,TGTGCCAGCAGCGCCCTCTCGCAGAAGGGCACAGATACGCAGTATTTT,CASSALSQKGTDTQYF